These 23 T cell receptor beta chains were all obtained from the same sample, sequenced in a study of blood T cell repertoires in COVID-19. Sequenced by immunoSEQ multiplex PCR; TCRdb stores in-frame clones only, minus some. Among 500,000 to 600,000 clones listed, approximately 91% were seen once. Sequences were obtained from peripheral blood. These receptors were taken from a woman aged 50 to 65 with COVID-19, enrolled during active disease.

Only one count was recorded for this clone. The chain couples TRBV3-1 (or the pseudogene TRBV3-2) to TRBJ1-6; D not resolved. CDR3 size: 14 residues. Germline V gene data show CDR1 as LGHDT and CDR2 as YNNKEL (reference sequence). Trimming cost V 5 bases and J 7 bases, with 12 bases left between them. CDR3 sequence: CASSAISKNSPLHF. The CDR3 DNA follows: TGTGCCAGCAGCGCAATCAGTAAGAATTCACCCCTCCACTTT.

The chain combines TRBV10-2 with TRBJ1-2, with D unresolved. Germline V CDR1 and CDR2: WSHSY, SAAADI. Trimming took off 3 bases at V and 8 bases at J, with 16 bases between the two ends. There are 14 residues in the CDR3. CDR3 DNA: TGCGCCAGCAGTGATGGCGGGTTGGTGAGAGGCTACACCTTC. Translation: CASSDGGLVRGYTF.

This chain joins TRBV18 and TRBJ1-1; 7 bases are a match to TRBD1. Losses at the gene ends were 0 bases for V and 2 bases for J; bases not matched to a gene: 3. The germline V gene encodes CDR1 KGHSH and CDR2 LQKENI. The CDR3 sequence is 15 residues long. CDR3 sequence: CASSPPGTVNTEAFF. As DNA, the CDR3 is TGTGCCAGCTCACCACCGGGGACAGTCAACACTGAAGCTTTCTTT. Full variable domain (outside the CDR3, taken from reference TRBV18 and TRBJ1-1): NAGVMQNPRHLVRRRGQEARLRCSPMKGHSHVYWYRQLPEEGLKFMVYLQKENIIDESGMPKERFSAEFPKEGPSILRIQQVVRGDSAAYFCASSPPGTVNTEAFFGQGTRLTVV.

This chain links TRBV5-1 with TRBJ2-3, with a tentative D call TRBD1 (7 bases). The CDR3 sequence is 14 residues long. Germline lookup yields CDR1 SGHRS and CDR2 YFSETQ. The V gene lost 0 bases and the J gene lost 4 bases, with 9 bases spanning the gap. The CDR3 DNA follows: TGCGCCAGCAGCTTGGGCAGGGGGGCAGATACGCAGTATTTT. Translation: CASSLGRGADTQYF.

This clone has just a few counts. The genes are TRBV5-1 and TRBJ1-2; D is uncertain. Trimming removed 2 bases from V and 8 bases from J, with 22 bases in between. The germline CDR1 and CDR2 sequences are SGHRS and YFSETQ. The CDR3 length is 16 residues. CDR3 nucleotides: TGCGCCAGCAGCTTTAGGGCGACTAGATCGGGAGAGGGCTACACCTTC. Translation gives CASSFRATRSGEGYTF.

As concerns this clone: Different DNA sequences within this sample yield the same CDR3. This rearrangement joins TRBV5-1 to TRBJ1-1, with 12 nucleotides matching TRBD1. This CDR3 contains 14 residues. V lost 4 bases and J lost 4; bases outside the gene matches: 2. Germline values: CDR1 SGHRS, CDR2 YFSETQ. The CDR3 protein is CASSRDRGPTEAFF. The DNA of the CDR3 is TGCGCCAGCAGCAGGGACAGGGGGCCCACTGAAGCTTTCTTT.

V is TRBV6-1 and J is TRBJ1-6; 8 bases line up with TRBD1. Losses at the gene ends were 2 bases for V and 0 bases for J; bases not matched to a gene: 6. The CDR3 contains 18 residues. Per the germline V gene, CDR1 is MNHNS and CDR2 is SASEGT. The CDR3 spells CASSETRTGSSYNSPLHF. For the CDR3, the DNA is TGTGCCAGCAGTGAAACCCGGACAGGGAGCTCCTATAATTCACCCCTCCACTTT.

The CDR3, as DNA: TGTGCCAGCTCACCCCCCGGGACAGGGAAACACTATGGCTACACCTTC. Encoded protein: CASSPPGTGKHYGYTF. The chain uses TRBV18 and TRBJ1-2; 9 bases agree with TRBD1. The V gene end was trimmed by 3 bases and the J gene end by 3 bases; junction bases not matched to a gene: 8. The V gene's germline CDR1 is KGHSH and CDR2 LQKENI. The CDR3 runs to 16 residues.

This chain connects TRBV2 to TRBJ2-3, with D maybe TRBD1 (5 bases). This CDR3 has 14 residues. CDR1 SNHLY and CDR2 FYNNEI come from the germline V gene. Deletions cut 10 bases from V and 0 bases from J, with 14 bases between. Here the CDR3 DNA reads TGTGCCATCAAGGACATTTCTAGCACAGATACGCAGTATTTT. It is translated as CAIKDISSTDTQYF.

The chain joins TRBV10-3 to TRBJ2-7, with D possibly being TRBD1 (5 bases). Trimming removed 7 bases at V and 3 bases at J, with 16 bases between. From germline, CDR1 is ENHRY and CDR2 SYGVKD. The CDR3 has 14 residues. CDR3 DNA: TGTGCCATCACCGACAGTAACCAAAACTACGAGCAGTACTTC. It translates to CAITDSNQNYEQYF.

The V gene is TRBV12-2, the J gene TRBJ2-7; TRBD2 is taken as the D call from the table, unchecked against the DNA. TRBV12-2 is labeled a pseudogene. The CDR3 is 17 amino acids. CDR3 DNA sequence: TGTGCAAGTCGCCGCCCCACCGGGACTAGCGGGTCCTACGAGCAGTACTTC. As protein: CASRRPTGTSGSYEQYF.

V usage is TRBV19 and J usage is TRBJ1-5, with 7 bases aligning to TRBD1. Trimming cost V 10 bases and J 6 bases; bases outside gene matches: 6. The CDR3 contains 12 residues. The germline V gene has CDR1 LNHDA and CDR2 SQIVND (reference sequence). CDR3 in amino acids: CATRTGGQPQHF. The CDR3 DNA sequence: TGTGCCACCCGGACAGGCGGTCAGCCCCAGCATTTT. The complete variable domain, with remaining parts taken from reference TRBV19 and TRBJ1-5, reads DGGITQSPKYLFRKEGQNVTLSCEQNLNHDAMYWYRQDPGQGLRLIYYSQIVNDFQKGDIAEGYSVSREKKESFPLTVTSAQKNPTAFYLCATRTGGQPQHFGDGTRLSIL.

The CDR3 sequence is CASSPMRSRVTDTQYF. The CDR3 DNA is TGTGCCAGCAGCCCCATGAGGAGCCGGGTCACAGATACGCAGTATTTT. This sequence joins TRBV14 and TRBJ2-3, with D unclear. The V end lost 4 bases, the J end lost 2 bases, and 16 bases lay between the germline ends. This CDR3 comprises 16 residues. CDR1 and CDR2 from the germline V gene are SGHDN and FVKESK.

The V and J genes are TRBV19 and TRBJ1-1; D gene unclear. The germline CDR1 and CDR2 sequences are LNHDA and SQIVND (reference sequence). The CDR3 consists of 13 residues. V shed 4 bases and J shed 2 bases, with 8 bases lying between them. CDR3 region: CASSTTYNTEAFF. The CDR3 DNA sequence: TGTGCCAGTAGTACTACTTACAACACTGAAGCTTTCTTT.

This clone was counted once. The chain combines TRBV15 with TRBJ1-2; no clear D gene. The CDR3 spans 15 residues. With 0 bases removed from V and 2 bases from J, the gap between germline ends came to 10 bases. CDR1 LNHNV and CDR2 YYDKDF come from the germline V gene (reference sequence). The DNA for the CDR3 is TGTGCCACCAGCAGAGAACGGGGATCAAACTATGGCTACACCTTC. This translates into CATSRERGSNYGYTF.

The genes are TRBV4-2 and TRBJ2-2, with 12 bases matching TRBD2. The CDR3 length is 18 residues. Per germline, CDR1 LGHNA and CDR2 YNFKEQ. Trimming at V came to 0 bases and at J to 0 bases, leaving 2 bases not matched to a gene. CDR3 in amino acids: CASSQETSGGPNTGELFF. The CDR3 nucleotides are TGTGCCAGCAGCCAAGAGACTAGCGGGGGACCGAACACCGGGGAGCTGTTTTTT.

The V gene is TRBV7-8, the J gene TRBJ2-1; no clear D. The V end was cut by 1 base, the J end by 5 bases, with 9 bases between. Germline V CDR1 and CDR2: SGHVS, FQNEAQ. CDR3 length: 14 amino acids. The CDR3 region has the DNA TGTGCCAGCAGCTTAGGCTACCTGCACAATGAGCAGTTCTTC. It yields the protein CASSLGYLHNEQFF.

The chain employs TRBV9 and TRBJ2-7; 10 positions agree with TRBD1. Germline trimming cut 7 bases from V and 2 bases from J; bases unmatched to any gene: 9. The germline V gene encodes CDR1 SGDLS and CDR2 YYNGEE. CDR3 length: 15 amino acids. The DNA for the CDR3 is TGTGCCAGCTCTTTTCGGGACAGGGGAACCTACGAGCAGTACTTC. Translating gives CASSFRDRGTYEQYF.

The J gene is TRBJ2-3, the V gene TRBV19; 13 bases are shared with TRBD2. The CDR3 consists of 15 residues. The germline V gene encodes CDR1 LNHDA and CDR2 SQIVND (reference sequence). Germline trimming cut 9 bases from V and 2 bases from J; bases unmatched to any gene: 5. The CDR3 DNA is TGTGCCAGCGACGGGACTAGCGGGGCCACAGATACGCAGTATTTT. It specifies CASDGTSGATDTQYF.

This clone was seen just once. The genes are TRBV18 and TRBJ1-1, with D possibly matching TRBD1 (6 bases). In germline, CDR1 is KGHSH, CDR2 LQKENI. Trimming pared 3 bases from V and 4 bases from J, leaving 12 bases between. There are 14 residues in the CDR3. The CDR3 is CASSPTQGSTEAFF. CDR3 nucleotide sequence: TGTGCCAGCTCACCCACACAGGGTAGCACTGAAGCTTTCTTT.

The chain carries TRBV6-5 and TRBJ2-1, with a possible D match to TRBD1 (5 bases). Germline V gene lookup returns CDR1 MNHEY and CDR2 SVGAGI. V shed 4 bases and J shed 13 bases, with 14 bases lying between them. CDR3 length equals 12 residues. The CDR3 region has the DNA TGTGCCAGCAGTTCTCTCCGGCAGGGACAGTTCTTC. Translated, it gives CASSSLRQGQFF.

The chain combines TRBV9 with TRBJ2-6, with 8 positions matching TRBD1. The junction had 4 bases not matched to a gene; V was cut back by 4 bases and J by 4 bases. Germline loops: CDR1 SGDLS, CDR2 YYNGEE. The CDR3 totals 15 residues. The CDR3 nucleotides read TGTGCCAGCAGCCGGACAGGGACAGGGGCCAACGTCCTGACTTTC. Its translation is CASSRTGTGANVLTF.

The V call is TRBV30, the J call TRBJ1-4; D not certain. Trimming removed 0 bases from V and 8 bases from J, with 13 bases in between. The CDR3 length is 14 residues. In germline, CDR1 is GTSNPN, CDR2 SVGIG (reference sequence). The CDR3 DNA reads as TGTGCCTGGAGTGTAACCCTTATGAGGGAAAAACTGTTTTTT. Protein: CAWSVTLMREKLFF.